The 7 T cell receptor beta chains presented below share a single source sample, sequenced in a study of CXCR3-negative and CXCR3-positive naive CD8 T cells. The authors made the TRB cDNA libraries by 5' RACE using UMI labels. TCRdb reworked the 5' RACE reads into one entry per CDR3 protein, no DNA. Recorded for this sample: some 4,000 distinct CDR3 sequences. The sample taken for sequencing was naive CXCR3- CD8+ T cells from blood. As for subset: CD45RO-CCR7+CD27+CD95- naive CD8+ T cells lacking CXCR3 (TNR3-). The receptor source for this set is a human donor in good health. Some clones in this sample may be carry-over from other donors' samples.

Considering frequency, this clonotype is medium-sized. J is TRBJ2-2 and V is TRBV29-1. CDR1 and CDR2 (germline): SQVTM, ANQGSEA. The CDR3 length is 13 residues. CDR3 region: CSVVRANTGELFF.

By frequency, this clonotype is medium-sized. V is TRBV7-2 and J is TRBJ2-5. Germline V gene lookup returns CDR1 SGHTA and CDR2 FQGNSA. The CDR3 totals 14 residues. This CDR3 is CASSRRGFQETQYF.

This chain uses TRBV7-9 with TRBJ2-1; TCRdb lists TRBD2, though no DNA is available to test this call. The CDR3 length is 15 residues. CDR1 SEHNR and CDR2 FQNEAQ come from the germline V gene (reference sequence). The CDR3 region is CASSFGTSGTNEQFF. Combining the CDR3 with reference TRBV7-9 and TRBJ2-1 gives the whole variable domain DTGVSQNPRHKITKRGQNVTFRCDPISEHNRLYWYRQTLGQGPEFLTYFQNEAQLEKSRLLSDRFSAERPKGSFSTLEIQRTEQGDSAMYLCASSFGTSGTNEQFFGPGTRLTVL.

J is TRBJ2-7 and V is TRBV2; TCRdb names TRBD1, which stays unverified in the absence of DNA. Germline values: CDR1 SNHLY, CDR2 FYNNEI. The CDR3 spans 14 residues. CDR3 region: CGSSEGTGAYEQYF.

This clonotype is classed as medium-sized by frequency. The chain links TRBV29-1 to TRBJ2-5; there is no DNA to check the TCRdb D call of TRBD1. The CDR3 is 14 amino acids. Germline V gene lookup returns CDR1 SQVTM and CDR2 ANQGSEA. The CDR3 loop reads CSVESGAVWETQYF.

This clonotype is medium-sized by frequency. The V call is TRBV19, the J call TRBJ1-1. This CDR3 contains 13 residues. The germline V gene encodes CDR1 LNHDA and CDR2 SQIVND (reference sequence). The CDR3 sequence is CASTPTRNTEAFF. Full variable domain (remainder filled in from reference TRBV19 and TRBJ1-1): DGGITQSPKYLFRKEGQNVTLSCEQNLNHDAMYWYRQDPGQGLRLIYYSQIVNDFQKGDIAEGYSVSREKKESFPLTVTSAQKNPTAFYLCASTPTRNTEAFFGQGTRLTVV.

V gene TRBV4-1 combines with J gene TRBJ1-4; TCRdb returns TRBD1, unconfirmable since there is no DNA. Germline CDR1 MGHRA, CDR2 YSYEKL. The CDR3 extends over 15 amino acids. This chain's CDR3 is CASSRGTVQNEKLFF.